This T cell receptor (beta chain) came from a study of control samples from healthy donors and cancer patients. This CDR3 spans 12 amino acids. In germline, CDR1 is SGHNT, CDR2 YYREEE (reference sequence). V lost 4 bases and J lost 6, with 7 bases in between. The protocol was immunoSEQ multiplex PCR, while the TCRdb copy is restricted to in-frame clones and leaves out a portion. The sample includes about 98,000 clones, almost 85% of them seen just once. The source material was blood. The origin of this receptor is a man in his 60s in good health. The gene calls are TRBV5-4 and TRBJ2-2; D gene unclear. Here the CDR3 reads CASSPVAGELFF. CDR3 nucleotide sequence: TGTGCCAGCAGCCCAGTCGCCGGGGAGCTGTTTTTT. Together with reference TRBV5-4 and TRBJ2-2, the CDR3 gives the full variable domain: ETGVTQSPTHLIKTRGQQVTLRCSSQSGHNTVSWYQQALGQGPQFIFQYYREEENGRGNFPPRFSGLQFPNYSSELNVNALELDDSALYLCASSPVAGELFFGEGSRLTVL.